These 25 T cell receptor beta chains were sequenced from one sample in a study of blood T cell repertoires in COVID-19. Only in-frame clones appear in the TCRdb table, and some are missing; sequencing was by immunoSEQ multiplex PCR. The sample has tens of thousands of clones, 80% to 90% seen once. The sequenced sample was peripheral blood. These receptors were obtained from an elderly man with acute or convalescent COVID-19.

The sample holds a few counts of this clone. The chain combines TRBV6-1 with TRBJ1-3, with 7 bases matching TRBD1. This CDR3 is built from 14 residues. The V segment lost 8 bases and the J segment 0 bases; nucleotides outside the gene matches: 4. Germline CDR1 and CDR2: MNHNS and SASEGT. CDR3 in DNA: TGTGCCAGCTGGGGACAGCACTCTGGAAACACCATATATTTT. This encodes CASWGQHSGNTIYF.

The sample holds a few counts of this clone. V is TRBV12-3 or TRBV12-4 and J is TRBJ2-7; D is possibly TRBD1 (5 bases). Trimming removed 8 bases from V and 2 bases from J, with 7 bases in between. The CDR3 sequence is 11 residues long. The CDR3, as DNA: TGTGCCAGCGGACAAGCCTACGAGCAGTACTTC. Encoded protein: CASGQAYEQYF.

Remarks on this clone: Different DNA sequences within this sample yield the same CDR3. Written as DNA, the CDR3 is TGTGCCAGCTCACCGGGACAGGGATCCTACGAGCAGTACTTC. Protein sequence: CASSPGQGSYEQYF. The V call is TRBV18, the J call TRBJ2-7; 9 bases line up with TRBD1. Germline assignment: CDR1 KGHSH and CDR2 LQKENI. The CDR3 extends over 14 amino acids. V lost 3 bases to trimming and J lost 1 base; unmatched junction nucleotides: 1. The full variable domain, its missing parts supplied by reference TRBV18 and TRBJ2-7, is NAGVMQNPRHLVRRRGQEARLRCSPMKGHSHVYWYRQLPEEGLKFMVYLQKENIIDESGMPKERFSAEFPKEGPSILRIQQVVRGDSAAYFCASSPGQGSYEQYFGPGTRLTVT.

This clone occurred once. The chain couples TRBV20-1 to TRBJ1-2, with D possibly matching TRBD1 (5 bases). The CDR3 covers 11 residues. V was shortened by 3 bases and J by 5 bases, with 7 bases between the two germline ends. Germline V gene data show CDR1 as DFQATT and CDR2 as SNEGSKA (reference sequence). Here the CDR3 reads CSARTEYGYTF. CDR3 nucleotides: TGCAGTGCTAGGACAGAGTATGGCTACACCTTC.

The chain uses TRBV10-3 and TRBJ1-2; the match to TRBD1 covers 8 bases. Losses at the gene ends were 6 bases for V and 3 bases for J; bases not matched to a gene: 6. This CDR3 is 14 amino acids long. Germline assignment: CDR1 ENHRY and CDR2 SYGVKD. CDR3 loop: CAISKGQGDYGYTF. In DNA, the CDR3 is TGTGCCATCAGCAAAGGACAGGGAGACTATGGCTACACCTTC.

V and J are TRBV19 and TRBJ1-2; D is perhaps TRBD1 (5 bases). This CDR3 contains 13 residues. V was clipped by 3 bases and J by 5 bases, with 10 bases between them. CDR1 LNHDA and CDR2 SQIVND come from the germline V gene (reference sequence). The CDR3 sequence: CASSIKGRYGYTF. The CDR3 coding sequence is TGTGCCAGTAGTATTAAGGGGAGGTATGGCTACACCTTC.

V usage is TRBV18 and J usage is TRBJ2-5; 8 bases are shared with TRBD1. The ends lost 4 bases at V and 5 bases at J; junction bases unmatched: 3. This CDR3 has 13 amino acids. Germline CDR1 is KGHSH and CDR2 is LQKENI. The CDR3 region is CASSRQGRETQYF. The DNA for the CDR3 is TGTGCCAGCTCACGACAGGGGCGCGAGACCCAGTACTTC.

The chain couples TRBV27 to TRBJ2-3; D is ambiguous. V lost 0 bases to trimming and J lost 2 bases, with 12 bases between them. This CDR3 is 16 amino acids long. The germline gives CDR1 MNHEY, CDR2 SMNVEV (reference sequence). In DNA, the CDR3 is TGTGCCAGCAGTTTATCGTTACCGGGTTCCACAGATACGCAGTATTTT. Translation gives CASSLSLPGSTDTQYF.

This chain joins TRBV3-1 (or the pseudogene TRBV3-2) and TRBJ2-7, with 12 bases matching TRBD2. V lost 4 bases, J lost 7 bases, and 5 bases stayed unmatched. This CDR3 spans 14 amino acids. CDR1 and CDR2 from the germline V gene are LGHDT and YNNKEL (reference sequence). CDR3 in DNA: TGTGCCAGCAGCCCGCTAGCGGGGGGGCTTGAGCAGTACTTC. Residues: CASSPLAGGLEQYF.

The chain is built from TRBV6-6 and TRBJ2-6; D is undetermined. CDR3 size: 18 residues. Germline V gives CDR1 MNHNY, CDR2 SVGAGI (reference sequence). Trimming pared 5 bases from V and 0 bases from J, leaving 17 bases between. CDR3 bases: TGTGCCAGCAGTCCCCGTCAGGAATACCTCTCTGGGGCCAACGTCCTGACTTTC. Translated: CASSPRQEYLSGANVLTF.

The chain has TRBV21-1 and TRBJ2-1; the D call in the table, TRBD2, was not verified against the DNA. TRBV21-1 is designated a pseudogene. The CDR3 consists of 13 residues. This chain's CDR3 is CASSKVARGEQFF. The CDR3 nucleotides are TGTGCCAGCAGCAAAGTCGCGAGAGGGGAGCAGTTCTTC.

The chain uses TRBV27 and TRBJ1-1, with TRBD1 as a possible D gene (5 bases). CDR1 and CDR2 (germline): MNHEY, SMNVEV (reference sequence). Trimming took off 5 bases at V and 0 bases at J, with 10 bases between the two ends. CDR3 size: 14 residues. CDR3 DNA sequence: TGTGCCAGCAGTCCCCTACAGGTGAACACTGAAGCTTTCTTT. It is translated as CASSPLQVNTEAFF.

The count of this clone is one. V is TRBV19 and J is TRBJ2-4, with D perhaps matching TRBD1 (6 bases). The CDR3 totals 13 residues. V was shortened by 4 bases and J by 5 bases, with 9 bases between the two germline ends. Germline-derived CDR1 and CDR2 are LNHDA and SQIVND (reference sequence). The CDR3 sequence: CASSSRGQNIQYF. The DNA of the CDR3 is TGTGCCAGTAGTAGCAGGGGTCAAAACATTCAGTACTTC.

CDR3 amino acids: CSAIYPSYNEQFF. The DNA for the CDR3 is TGCAGCGCCATCTATCCGTCATACAATGAGCAGTTCTTC. The V gene is TRBV29-1, the J gene TRBJ2-1; D call uncertain. This CDR3 spans 13 amino acids. V was cut by 7 bases and J by 4 bases, with 14 bases left in between. From germline, CDR1 is SQVTM and CDR2 ANQGSEA.

The chain uses TRBV6-5 and TRBJ1-1; D perhaps matches TRBD1 (6 bases). V gave up 6 bases and J gave up 10 bases, with 15 bases separating them. The germline gives CDR1 MNHEY, CDR2 SVGAGI. There are 12 residues in the CDR3. CDR3 region: CASRSGAGGAFF. CDR3 nucleotides: TGTGCCAGCAGGTCAGGGGCCGGAGGAGCTTTCTTT.

This chain uses TRBV2 with TRBJ1-6, with 12 bases lining up with TRBD1. V shed 2 bases and J 0 bases; nucleotides not matched to a gene: 2. The CDR3 has 18 residues. CDR1 is SNHLY, CDR2 FYNNEI, per germline. The CDR3, as DNA: TGTGCCAGCAGTGAAAGGGACAGGGGGCTCTCCTATAATTCACCCCTCCACTTT. Protein product: CASSERDRGLSYNSPLHF.

This clone was seen once. The V gene is TRBV19, the J gene TRBJ2-7; a possible D gene is TRBD1 (5 bases). CDR1 is LNHDA and CDR2 is SQIVND in the germline V gene (reference sequence). The CDR3 contains 16 residues. The ends were cut back, 10 bases at V and 2 bases at J, with 24 bases in the middle. CDR3 DNA: TGTGCCACCTCAGGGTGGGTACAGGCAACTACCTACGAGCAGTACTTC. Translated: CATSGWVQATTYEQYF. The entire variable domain, with the rest obtained from reference TRBV19 and TRBJ2-7, is as follows: DGGITQSPKYLFRKEGQNVTLSCEQNLNHDAMYWYRQDPGQGLRLIYYSQIVNDFQKGDIAEGYSVSREKKESFPLTVTSAQKNPTAFYLCATSGWVQATTYEQYFGPGTRLTVT.

The gene calls are TRBV5-1 and TRBJ1-5; D remains unclear. Germline-derived CDR1 and CDR2 are SGHRS and YFSETQ. The ends were cut back, 0 bases at V and 6 bases at J, with 13 bases in the middle. The CDR3 contains 15 residues. The CDR3 DNA is TGCGCCAGCAGCTTGGATGGGGAGAGGAGTCAGCCCCAGCATTTT. Encoded protein: CASSLDGERSQPQHF. The variable domain in full, completed from reference TRBV5-1 and TRBJ1-5, reads KAGVTQTPRYLIKTRGQQVTLSCSPISGHRSVSWYQQTPGQGLQFLFEYFSETQRNKGNFPGRFSGRQFSNSRSEMNVSTLELGDSALYLCASSLDGERSQPQHFGDGTRLSIL.

The gene calls are TRBV29-1 and TRBJ1-3; weak D call: TRBD1 (5 bases). Trimming pared 6 bases from V and 7 bases from J, leaving 16 bases between. This CDR3 is built from 13 residues. From germline, CDR1 is SQVTM and CDR2 ANQGSEA. CDR3 nucleotides: TGCAGCGTATTGGAGGGGAATCGGAACACCATATATTTT. This gives the protein CSVLEGNRNTIYF.

The chain links TRBV19 to TRBJ1-2; D is perhaps TRBD1 (6 bases). This CDR3 is 14 amino acids long. Trimming took 5 bases from V and 4 from J, leaving 14 bases between them. CDR1 and CDR2 from the germline V gene are LNHDA and SQIVND (reference sequence). CDR3 in DNA: TGTGCCAGTAGTCCCGGACAGAGAAGCTATGGCTACACCTTC. It codes for CASSPGQRSYGYTF. The full variable domain, completed using reference TRBV19 and TRBJ1-2, is DGGITQSPKYLFRKEGQNVTLSCEQNLNHDAMYWYRQDPGQGLRLIYYSQIVNDFQKGDIAEGYSVSREKKESFPLTVTSAQKNPTAFYLCASSPGQRSYGYTFGSGTRLTVV.

The chain uses TRBV19 and TRBJ1-1; 7 bases map to TRBD1. J lost 6 bases, V lost 8 bases, and 12 bases had no gene match. The CDR3 is 14 residues long. Germline V gene sequence: CDR1 LNHDA, CDR2 SQIVND (reference sequence). DNA of the CDR3: TGTGCCAGTTCCTCCGACAGGGAGGATCCTGAAGCTTTCTTT. It codes for CASSSDREDPEAFF.

The chain joins TRBV30 to TRBJ1-1, with a possible D match to TRBD1 (6 bases). CDR3 size: 15 residues. Germline V gives CDR1 GTSNPN, CDR2 SVGIG (reference sequence). V lost 3 bases and J 0 bases, leaving 14 bases between the germline ends. The CDR3 reads CAWRHGGRVNTEAFF. As DNA, the CDR3 is TGTGCCTGGAGACACGGGGGGCGGGTGAACACTGAAGCTTTCTTT.

The V gene is TRBV7-9, the J gene TRBJ1-4; D not certain. Per germline, CDR1 SEHNR and CDR2 FQNEAQ (reference sequence). The CDR3 sequence is 14 residues long. V dropped 6 bases and J dropped 8 bases, with 16 bases sitting between them. This chain's CDR3 is CASRNIGRGEKLFF. The CDR3 DNA follows: TGTGCCAGCAGAAATATCGGGCGGGGAGAAAAACTGTTTTTT.

The J gene is TRBJ2-1, the V gene TRBV5-6, with D uncertain. The germline CDR1 and CDR2 sequences are SGHDT and YYEEEE. V dropped 1 base and J dropped 4 bases, with 6 bases sitting between them. CDR3 size: 13 residues. CDR3 region: CASSLTLYNEQFF. As DNA, the CDR3 is TGTGCCAGCAGCTTGACACTATACAATGAGCAGTTCTTC.

The chain combines TRBV18 with TRBJ1-4; TRBD1 aligns across 10 bases. Germline V CDR1 and CDR2: KGHSH, LQKENI. V trimming: 6 bases; J trimming: 6 bases; junction bases outside the gene matches: 4. The CDR3 has 14 amino acids. CDR3 nucleotides: TGTGCCAGCTCCGAGGGGACAGGGGATGAAAAACTGTTTTTT. Amino acid sequence: CASSEGTGDEKLFF.